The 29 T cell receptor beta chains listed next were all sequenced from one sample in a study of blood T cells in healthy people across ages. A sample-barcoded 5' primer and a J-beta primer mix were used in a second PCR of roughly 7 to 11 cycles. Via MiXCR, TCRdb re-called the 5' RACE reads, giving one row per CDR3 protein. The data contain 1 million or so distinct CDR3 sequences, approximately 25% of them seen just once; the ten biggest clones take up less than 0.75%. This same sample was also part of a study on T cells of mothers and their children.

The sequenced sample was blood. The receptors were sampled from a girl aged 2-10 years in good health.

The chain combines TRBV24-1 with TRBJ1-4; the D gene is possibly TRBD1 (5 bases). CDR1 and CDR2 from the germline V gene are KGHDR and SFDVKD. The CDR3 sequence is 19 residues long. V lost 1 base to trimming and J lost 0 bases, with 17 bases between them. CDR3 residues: CATSDFSGRAKPTNEKLFF. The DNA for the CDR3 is TGTGCCACCAGTGATTTCTCGGGACGGGCGAAACCAACTAATGAAAAACTGTTTTTT.

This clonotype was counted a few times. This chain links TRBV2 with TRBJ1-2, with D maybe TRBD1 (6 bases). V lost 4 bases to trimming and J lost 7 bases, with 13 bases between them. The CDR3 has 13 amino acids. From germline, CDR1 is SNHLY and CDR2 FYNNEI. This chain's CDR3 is CASSARGAIGYTF. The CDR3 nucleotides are TGTGCCAGCAGTGCTCGGGGGGCCATTGGCTACACCTTC.

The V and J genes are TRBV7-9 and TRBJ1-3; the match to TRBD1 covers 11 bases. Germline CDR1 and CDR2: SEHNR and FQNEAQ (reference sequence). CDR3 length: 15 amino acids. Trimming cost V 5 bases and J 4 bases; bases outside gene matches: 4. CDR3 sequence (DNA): TGTGCCAGCAGCAAAGGGACAGGGGGAGGAAACACCATATATTTT. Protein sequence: CASSKGTGGGNTIYF.

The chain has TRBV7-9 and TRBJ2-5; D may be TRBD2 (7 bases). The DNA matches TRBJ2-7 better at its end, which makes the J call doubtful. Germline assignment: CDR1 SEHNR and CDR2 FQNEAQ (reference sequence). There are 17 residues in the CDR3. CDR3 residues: CASSLDVGGASIYEQYF. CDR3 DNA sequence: TGTGCCAGCAGCTTAGACGTTGGGGGGGCTTCAATCTACGAGCAGTACTTC.

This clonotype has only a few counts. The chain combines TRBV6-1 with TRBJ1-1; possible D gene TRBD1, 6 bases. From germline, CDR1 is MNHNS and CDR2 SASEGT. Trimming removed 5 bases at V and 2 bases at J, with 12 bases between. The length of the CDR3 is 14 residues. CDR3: CASSLQGYNTEAFF. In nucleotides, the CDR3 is TGTGCCAGCAGTTTACAGGGTTATAACACTGAAGCTTTCTTT.

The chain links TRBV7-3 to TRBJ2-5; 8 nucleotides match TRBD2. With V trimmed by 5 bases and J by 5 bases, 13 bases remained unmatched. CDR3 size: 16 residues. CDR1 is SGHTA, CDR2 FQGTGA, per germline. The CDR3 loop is CASSPLTGGPPETQYF. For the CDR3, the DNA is TGTGCCAGCAGCCCCCTGACGGGGGGGCCTCCGGAGACCCAGTACTTC.

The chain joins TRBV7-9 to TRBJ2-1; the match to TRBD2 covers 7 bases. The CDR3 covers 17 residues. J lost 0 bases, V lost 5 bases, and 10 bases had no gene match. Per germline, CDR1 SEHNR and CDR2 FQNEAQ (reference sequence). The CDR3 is CASSPWGGPSSYNEQFF. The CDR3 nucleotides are TGTGCCAGCAGCCCTTGGGGAGGGCCGAGCTCCTACAATGAGCAGTTCTTC.

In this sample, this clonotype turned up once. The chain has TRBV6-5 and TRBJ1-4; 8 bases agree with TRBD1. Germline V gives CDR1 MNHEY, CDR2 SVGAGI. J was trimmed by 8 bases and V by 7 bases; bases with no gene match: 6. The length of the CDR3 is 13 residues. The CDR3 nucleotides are TGTGCCAGCACCAGGGGGCCGGGGGAAAAACTGTTTTTT. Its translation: CASTRGPGEKLFF.

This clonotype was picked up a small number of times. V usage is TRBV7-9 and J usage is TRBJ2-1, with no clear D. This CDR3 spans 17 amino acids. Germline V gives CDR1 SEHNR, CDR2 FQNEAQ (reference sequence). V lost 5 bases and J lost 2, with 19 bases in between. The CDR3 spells CASSSNPVGVTYNEQFF. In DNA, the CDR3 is TGTGCCAGCAGCAGTAACCCCGTCGGAGTGACCTACAATGAGCAGTTCTTC.

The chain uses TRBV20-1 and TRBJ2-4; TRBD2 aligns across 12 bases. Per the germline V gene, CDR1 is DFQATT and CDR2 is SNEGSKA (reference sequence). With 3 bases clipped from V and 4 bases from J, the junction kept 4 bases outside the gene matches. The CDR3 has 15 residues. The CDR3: CSARGLAGGKNIQYF. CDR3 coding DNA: TGCAGTGCTAGGGGCCTAGCGGGAGGGAAAAACATTCAGTACTTC.

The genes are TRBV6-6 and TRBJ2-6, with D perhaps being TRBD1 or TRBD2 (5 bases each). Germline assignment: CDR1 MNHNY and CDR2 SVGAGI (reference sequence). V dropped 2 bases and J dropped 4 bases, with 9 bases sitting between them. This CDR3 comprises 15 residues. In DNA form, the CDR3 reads TGTGCCAGCAGTTACCTAGGGACCGGGGCCAACGTCCTGACTTTC. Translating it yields CASSYLGTGANVLTF.

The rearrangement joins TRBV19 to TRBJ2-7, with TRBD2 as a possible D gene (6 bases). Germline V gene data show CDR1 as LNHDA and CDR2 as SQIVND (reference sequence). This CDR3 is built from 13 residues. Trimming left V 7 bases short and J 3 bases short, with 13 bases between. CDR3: CASTLGGSYEQYF. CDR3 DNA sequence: TGTGCCAGTACCCTCGGGGGAAGCTACGAGCAGTACTTC. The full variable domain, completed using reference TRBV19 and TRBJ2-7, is DGGITQSPKYLFRKEGQNVTLSCEQNLNHDAMYWYRQDPGQGLRLIYYSQIVNDFQKGDIAEGYSVSREKKESFPLTVTSAQKNPTAFYLCASTLGGSYEQYFGPGTRLTVT.

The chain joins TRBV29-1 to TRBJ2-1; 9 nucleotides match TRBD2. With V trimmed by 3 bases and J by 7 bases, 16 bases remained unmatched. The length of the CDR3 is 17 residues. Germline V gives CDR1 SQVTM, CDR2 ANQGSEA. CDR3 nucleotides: TGCAGCGTTGAGGATTCGAAGGTAGCGGGGGAGGGGAATGAGCAGTTCTTC. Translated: CSVEDSKVAGEGNEQFF.

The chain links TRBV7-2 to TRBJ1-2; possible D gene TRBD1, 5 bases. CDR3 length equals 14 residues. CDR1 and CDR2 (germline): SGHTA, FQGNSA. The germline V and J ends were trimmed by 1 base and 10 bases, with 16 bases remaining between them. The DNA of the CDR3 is TGTGCCAGCAGCTTAGTCGAGGGGAGTTCTGCCTACACCTTC. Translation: CASSLVEGSSAYTF.

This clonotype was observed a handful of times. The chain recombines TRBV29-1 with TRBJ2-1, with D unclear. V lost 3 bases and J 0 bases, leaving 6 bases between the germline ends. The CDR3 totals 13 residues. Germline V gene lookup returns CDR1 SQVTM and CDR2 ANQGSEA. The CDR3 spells CSVEGFSYNEQFF. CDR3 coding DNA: TGCAGCGTTGAGGGGTTCTCCTACAATGAGCAGTTCTTC.

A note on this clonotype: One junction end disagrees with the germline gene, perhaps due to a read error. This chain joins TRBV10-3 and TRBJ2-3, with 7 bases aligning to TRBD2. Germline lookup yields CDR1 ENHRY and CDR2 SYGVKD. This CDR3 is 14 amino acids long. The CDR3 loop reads CATSGGSDGDTQYF. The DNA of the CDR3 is TGTGCCACCAGTGGCGGGAGCGACGGAGATACGCAGTATTTT.

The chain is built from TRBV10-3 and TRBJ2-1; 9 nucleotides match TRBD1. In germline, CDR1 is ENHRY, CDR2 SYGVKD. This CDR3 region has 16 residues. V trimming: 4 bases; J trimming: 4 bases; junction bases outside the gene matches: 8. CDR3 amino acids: CAISGTGVLPYNEQFF. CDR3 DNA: TGTGCCATCAGTGGGACAGGGGTCTTACCTTACAATGAGCAGTTCTTC.

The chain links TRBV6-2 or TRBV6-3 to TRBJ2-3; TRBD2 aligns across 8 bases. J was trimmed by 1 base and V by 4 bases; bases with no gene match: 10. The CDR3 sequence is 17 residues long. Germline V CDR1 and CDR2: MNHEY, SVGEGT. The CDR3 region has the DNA TGTGCCAGCAGTTCCCGCAGGGCAGCGGGGGGCACAGATACGCAGTATTTT. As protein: CASSSRRAAGGTDTQYF.

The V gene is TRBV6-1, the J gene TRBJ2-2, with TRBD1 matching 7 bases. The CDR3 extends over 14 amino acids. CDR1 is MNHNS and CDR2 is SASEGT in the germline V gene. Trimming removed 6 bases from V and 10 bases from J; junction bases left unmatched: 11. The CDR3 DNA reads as TGTGCCAGCAGACGGACAGGTTATGGGGAGGAGCTGTTTTTT. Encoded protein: CASRRTGYGEELFF.

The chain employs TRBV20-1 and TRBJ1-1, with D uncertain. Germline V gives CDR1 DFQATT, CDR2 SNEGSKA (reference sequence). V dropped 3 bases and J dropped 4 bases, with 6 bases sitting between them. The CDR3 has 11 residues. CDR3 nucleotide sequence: TGCAGTGCTAGGTGGGGCACTGAAGCTTTCTTT. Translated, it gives CSARWGTEAFF.

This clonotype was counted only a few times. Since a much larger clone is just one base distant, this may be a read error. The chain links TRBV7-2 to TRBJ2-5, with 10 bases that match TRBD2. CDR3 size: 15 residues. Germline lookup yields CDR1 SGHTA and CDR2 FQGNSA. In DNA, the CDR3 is TGTGCCAGCAGCTTTACTAGCGGGGTCCAAGAGACCCAGCACTTC. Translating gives CASSFTSGVQETQHF.

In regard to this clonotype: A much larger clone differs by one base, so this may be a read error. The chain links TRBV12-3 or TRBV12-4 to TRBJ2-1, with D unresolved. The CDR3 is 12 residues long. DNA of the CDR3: TGTGCCAGCCGTTTAGGTGGCAAGGAGCAGTTCTTC. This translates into CASRLGGKEQFF.

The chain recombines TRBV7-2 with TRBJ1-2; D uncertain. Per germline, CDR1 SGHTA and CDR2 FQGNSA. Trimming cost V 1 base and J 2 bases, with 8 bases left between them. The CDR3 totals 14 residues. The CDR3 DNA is TGTGCCAGCAGCTTAGGTGTCAGGAACTATGGCTACACCTTC. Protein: CASSLGVRNYGYTF.

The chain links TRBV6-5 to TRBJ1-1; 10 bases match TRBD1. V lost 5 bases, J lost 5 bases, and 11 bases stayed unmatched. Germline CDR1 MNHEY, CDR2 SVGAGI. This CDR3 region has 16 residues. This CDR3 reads CASSRDRGSRGTEAFF. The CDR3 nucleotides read TGTGCCAGCAGTAGGGACAGGGGATCCAGGGGGACTGAAGCTTTCTTT.

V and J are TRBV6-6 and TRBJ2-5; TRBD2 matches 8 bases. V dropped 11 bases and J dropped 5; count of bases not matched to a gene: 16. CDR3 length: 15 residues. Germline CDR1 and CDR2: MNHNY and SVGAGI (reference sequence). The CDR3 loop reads CAGANIGRGAETQYF. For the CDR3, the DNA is TGTGCCGGAGCAAACATCGGGAGGGGCGCGGAGACCCAGTACTTC.

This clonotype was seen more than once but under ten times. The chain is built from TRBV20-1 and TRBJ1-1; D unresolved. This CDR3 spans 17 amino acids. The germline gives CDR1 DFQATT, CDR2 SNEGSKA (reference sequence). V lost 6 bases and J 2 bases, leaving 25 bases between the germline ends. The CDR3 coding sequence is TGCAGTGCCCGACCCGCAACGAGGGCCCAAGGTAACACTGAAGCTTTCTTT. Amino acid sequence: CSARPATRAQGNTEAFF.

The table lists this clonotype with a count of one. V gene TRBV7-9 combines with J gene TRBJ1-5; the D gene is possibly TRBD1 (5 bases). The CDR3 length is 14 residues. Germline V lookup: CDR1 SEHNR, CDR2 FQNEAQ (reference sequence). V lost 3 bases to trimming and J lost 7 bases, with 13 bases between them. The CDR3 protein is CASSLGPGTQPQHF. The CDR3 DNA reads TGTGCCAGCAGCTTGGGGCCGGGGACGCAGCCCCAGCATTTT.

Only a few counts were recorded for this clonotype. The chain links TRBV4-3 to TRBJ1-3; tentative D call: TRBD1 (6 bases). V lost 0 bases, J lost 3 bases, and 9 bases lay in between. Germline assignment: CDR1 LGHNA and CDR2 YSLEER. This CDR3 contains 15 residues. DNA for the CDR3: TGCGCCAGCAGCCAAGATCAGACAGGTGGAAACACCATATATTTT. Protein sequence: CASSQDQTGGNTIYF.

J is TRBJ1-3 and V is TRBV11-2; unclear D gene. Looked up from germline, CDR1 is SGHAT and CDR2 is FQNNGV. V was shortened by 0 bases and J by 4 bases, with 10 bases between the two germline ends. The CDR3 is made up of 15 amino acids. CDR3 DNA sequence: TGTGCCAGCAGCTTAGAGGTAGTCGGAGGAAACACCATATATTTT. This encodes CASSLEVVGGNTIYF.